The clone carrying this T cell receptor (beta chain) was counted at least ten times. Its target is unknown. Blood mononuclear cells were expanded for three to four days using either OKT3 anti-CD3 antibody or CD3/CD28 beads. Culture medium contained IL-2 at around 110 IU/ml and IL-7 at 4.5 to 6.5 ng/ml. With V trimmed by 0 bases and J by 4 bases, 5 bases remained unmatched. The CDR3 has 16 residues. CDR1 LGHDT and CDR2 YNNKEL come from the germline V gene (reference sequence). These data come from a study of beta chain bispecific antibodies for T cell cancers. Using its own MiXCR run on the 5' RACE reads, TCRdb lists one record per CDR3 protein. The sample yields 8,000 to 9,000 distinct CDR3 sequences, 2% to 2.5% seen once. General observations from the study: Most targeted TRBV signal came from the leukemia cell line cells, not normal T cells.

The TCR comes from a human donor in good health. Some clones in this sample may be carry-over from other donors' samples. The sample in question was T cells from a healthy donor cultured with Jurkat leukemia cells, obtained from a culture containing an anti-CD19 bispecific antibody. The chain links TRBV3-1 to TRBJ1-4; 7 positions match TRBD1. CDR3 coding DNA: TGTGCCAGCAGCCAAGACCCGGGACAGAGTAATGAAAAACTGTTTTTT. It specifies CASSQDPGQSNEKLFF. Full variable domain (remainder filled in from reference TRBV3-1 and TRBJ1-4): DTAVSQTPKYLVTQMGNDKSIKCEQNLGHDTMYWYKQDSKKFLKIMFSYNNKELIINETVPNRFSPKSPDKAHLNLHINSLELGDSAVYFCASSQDPGQSNEKLFFGSGTQLSVL.